Listed below are T cell receptor beta chains from one sample, sequenced in a study of blood T cell repertoires in COVID-19. Sequencing used immunoSEQ multiplex PCR; TCRdb keeps in-frame clones, though not all of them. This repertoire shows fewer than 250,000 clones, around 82% found once; its top ten account for less than 20%. Material: PBMCs or T cells enriched from blood (not recorded which). All receptors derive from a woman aged 50 to 60 with acute COVID-19. Each CDR3 is given with its conserved first and last residue. A D gene is named only where the DNA matches it firmly. Size tells how often a clone was seen (once, few, many) or the class of an expanded clone, and some rows leave it out.

cdr3_nt cdr3_aa j_call d_call clone_size v_call
TGTGCCAGCAAGACAGGGACTAACTATGGCTACACCTTC CASKTGTNYGYTF TRBJ1-2 TRBD1 - TRBV6-5
TGTGCCAGCAGACGACAACTTAGCTCTGGAAACACCATATATTTT CASRRQLSSGNTIYF TRBJ1-3 - - TRBV6-6
TGTGCCAGCAGCTTAGTGGGTCCAGGGCCTGGAAACACCATATATTTT CASSLVGPGPGNTIYF TRBJ1-3 - once TRBV11-2
TGTGCCAGCAGCTCCAGTAGCGGTGATACGCAGTATTTT CASSSSSGDTQYF TRBJ2-3 - - TRBV7-3
TGCAGTGCTAGTTTCCTAGCGGGGCCTAGCACAGATACGCAGTATTTT CSASFLAGPSTDTQYF TRBJ2-3 TRBD2 - TRBV20-1
TGTGCTAGTGCCCGGGACAGCCTCACTGAAGCTTTCTTT CASARDSLTEAFF TRBJ1-1 TRBD1 - TRBV12-5
TGCAGTGCTAGTAGTGCCGCGAAAAGTCCTCCCCTTCAGTACTTC CSASSAAKSPPLQYF TRBJ2-4 - - TRBV20-1
TGCGCCAGCAGCCAAGATAGGCTAGCGGGGCACGACACCGGGGAGCTGTTTTTT CASSQDRLAGHDTGELFF TRBJ2-2 TRBD2 - TRBV4-3
TGTGCCAGCAGCCCCCCGACAGGCATACCTATGAACACTGAAGCTTTCTTT CASSPPTGIPMNTEAFF TRBJ1-1 - - TRBV11-2
TGTGCCAGCAGGGGGGGGACAGGGGGAAAAAAGGAGCTGTTTTTT CASRGGTGGKKELFF TRBJ2-2 TRBD1 - TRBV6-5
TGTGCCAGCTCACCAAAGGGGACTAGCGGGGCCCCCTCCCAAGAGACCCAGTACTTC CASSPKGTSGAPSQETQYF TRBJ2-5 TRBD2 - TRBV18
TGTGCCAGCAGGGCCCTAGGGGAATGGGAGACCCAGTACTTC CASRALGEWETQYF TRBJ2-5 - once TRBV6-5
TGTGCCAGCAGTTACGCCGGGACTAGGGCCACCAGGGAGCTGTTTTTT CASSYAGTRATRELFF TRBJ2-2 TRBD2 - TRBV6-5
TGTGCCAGCAGCCCGGGACAGGGGAGAGGCTACACCTTC CASSPGQGRGYTF TRBJ1-2 TRBD1 - TRBV5-4